The TCR beta chain under discussion was sequenced for a study of beta chain features in type 1 diabetes listed by TCRdb under 2018. For the wider study: No differences in mean age, gender distribution, total cell number or subset yield were found between patients and healthy donors. In the study, TCRB repertoires of sorted circulating CD4+ T cell subsets from recently diagnosed type 1 diabetes patients were compared with those of matched healthy donors. A total of approximately 110,000,000 sorted cells were examined across all samples, and a strong correlation was observed between cell number per subset and RNA yield. Naive and central memory subsets were obtained from all 30 or so donors, but regulatory and stem cell-like memory subsets were isolated from only 8 patients and roughly 8 healthy donors.

The entire isolated RNA was reverse transcribed using the High Capacity cDNA Reverse Transcription Kit, and thus expressed TCRB transcripts were sequenced. Naive, central memory and regulatory T cell samples underwent deep immunoSEQ sequencing, averaging around 4 million total reads per sample. Sorted cells were lysed in RLT buffer, and RNA was extracted using DNase-treated RNeasy Micro or Mini kits according to cell number. To prevent cross-contamination, every cell subset was processed on its own, while patient and healthy donor samples were processed together. Using the immunoSEQ multiplex PCR, TCRB sequences were amplified from cDNA into 87-bp fragments spanning the CDR3 region. Sequencing of the amplicons was done on the Illumina HiSeq platform. As for the authors' bioinformatics: PCR bias was computationally corrected using synthetic template baselines, reads within Hamming distance 2 were collapsed, and singletons that could not be merged were discarded. By aligning reads against IMGT, V, D and J genes, CDR3 length, and insertions or deletions at six rearrangement sites were assigned. Within each subset, clonotype counts were normalized to sorted cell number, after which true diversity and Gini coefficients were computed with the tcR R package. The overlap coefficient, calculated on TCRB nucleotide sequences, was used to quantify repertoire sharing. As a proxy for the pre-selection repertoire, out-of-frame TCRB sequences from naive cells were analyzed. Held by TCRdb, this immuneACCESS table contains in-frame sequences only and omits some clones. Under half of the omission traces to an unresolved V gene where checked; the cause of the rest is unknown. V and J calls and clone size are given by that table; D and trimming were obtained from the DNA. The sample table contains under 400,000 clones; only one count was recorded for over 9.5% of them. The ten top clones hold about 0.017% of the sample.

A single peripheral blood draw of around 120 mL on average was collected from each donor into heparinised tubes. A BD FACSAria II and a panel including CD45RO, CCR7, CD25, CD127, CD95 and CD27 were used to sort naive, central memory, regulatory and stem cell-like memory CD4+ T cells. A purity above 98% was achieved for all sorted populations. Right away, PBMCs were isolated by Lymphoprep density gradient centrifugation and were stained directly, with no culture step. Samples were stained and sorted in pairs, with one healthy donor and one patient per experiment, so that batch effects were minimized. Broader findings and caveats from the paper: Shorter templates might be favored by PCR, yet because patient and control samples were amplified and corrected together, any such skew would affect both groups equally. At VDJ recombination sites, patients with type 1 diabetes made fewer insertions and deleted more nucleotides, a pattern implying thymic rearrangement abnormalities. In all four CD4+ subsets, TCRB CDR3 length was moderately but significantly shorter in type 1 diabetes patients. Because the HLA sub-analyses included only small numbers of individuals, any influence of HLA type on TCRB rearrangement was left unresolved. Naive, central memory and regulatory TCRB repertoires appeared to be more alike among patients than among healthy donors. Because cDNA was sequenced instead of genomic DNA, highly expressing activated cells could be over-represented, though the groups showed no difference in activation or CD3 levels.

To note about this clone: The clone's antigen remains unknown. Base qualities are not provided; no much larger clone lies one nucleotide away.

V and J are truncated by 3 bases and 9 bases respectively, leaving an intervening sequence of 6 bases. The CDR3, from cysteine to phenylalanine, totals 11 residues. Only CDR3 DNA remains: 33 bases, in frame from the first base. Looking up the germline V gene yields CDR1 MGHDK and CDR2 SYGVNS. The origin of this receptor is a man between 18 and 29 years old in good health. The sample taken for sequencing was naive CD4+ T cells from blood. Interpreted using the paper, the cell subset or site label stands for: true naive CD4+ T cells. The rearranged chain carries TRBV25-1 and TRBJ2-1, with the D gene not clear enough to name. CDR3 sequence: CASSDGPEQFF. The bases read TGTGCCAGCAGTGACGGTCCTGAGCAGTTCTTC.